These 27 T cell receptor beta chains share one sample of origin, sequenced in a study of OX40 agonist ivuxolimab in advanced cancers. This table comes from immunoSEQ multiplex PCR, and its TCRdb copy is limited to in-frame clones, with some not included. This sample has tens of thousands of clones, with roughly 81% found just once. This sample comprised CD4+ or CD8+ T cells sorted from blood, obtained in a trial of the OX40 agonist ivuxolimab. These receptors all come from an adult with an advanced solid tumor such as melanoma, head and neck, liver or kidney cancer.

The V call is TRBV7-3, the J call TRBJ2-6; 7 bases are a match to TRBD1. CDR1 and CDR2 (germline): SGHTA, FQGTGA. The CDR3 runs 15 residues. Losses at the gene ends were 4 bases for V and 2 bases for J; bases not matched to a gene: 2. The CDR3 nucleotides read TGTGCCAGCAGCTGGGGGACAGCTGGGGCCAACGTCCTGACTTTC. Residues: CASSWGTAGANVLTF.

The chain joins TRBV7-9 to TRBJ2-7; 9 positions match TRBD1. The CDR3 loop spans 14 amino acids. V was pared by 8 bases and J by 3 bases, with 8 bases of the junction left unmatched. From germline, CDR1 is SEHNR and CDR2 FQNEAQ (reference sequence). This CDR3 reads CASFGDRVGYEQYF. Written as DNA, the CDR3 is TGTGCCAGCTTCGGGGACAGGGTGGGCTACGAGCAGTACTTC.

The gene calls are TRBV11-2 and TRBJ2-1, with 10 nucleotides matching TRBD1. The CDR3 has 11 residues. V gave up 6 bases and J gave up 16 bases; unmatched junction bases: 6. In germline, CDR1 is SGHAT, CDR2 FQNNGV. The CDR3 region has the DNA TGTGCCAGCAGTACCGGGACAGGGGCCTTCTTC. Its protein is CASSTGTGAFF.

The chain combines TRBV6-5 with TRBJ1-1, with D hard to call. Germline CDR1 and CDR2: MNHEY and SVGAGI. Trimming cost V 2 bases and J 1 base, with 5 bases left between them. CDR3 length equals 13 residues. CDR3 in amino acids: CASSYGENTEAFF. The CDR3 coding sequence is TGTGCCAGCAGTTACGGTGAGAACACTGAAGCTTTCTTT.

The V and J genes are TRBV28 and TRBJ1-5; TRBD1 aligns across 9 bases. Germline loops: CDR1 MDHEN, CDR2 SYDVKM. V shed 10 bases and J 3 bases; nucleotides not matched to a gene: 7. The CDR3 has 14 amino acids. This CDR3 reads CAIKTGGINQPQHF. The CDR3 nucleotides are TGTGCCATCAAGACAGGGGGGATCAATCAGCCCCAGCATTTT.

The chain uses TRBV6-1 and TRBJ2-7; 8 bases line up with TRBD1. Trimming took 2 bases from V and 4 from J; bases not matched to a gene: 4. From germline, CDR1 is MNHNS and CDR2 SASEGT. The CDR3 has 14 amino acids. CDR3 nucleotides: TGTGCCAGCAGTGAAAGGACAGGGAGGTACGAGCAGTACTTC. The encoded protein is CASSERTGRYEQYF.

This chain connects TRBV9 to TRBJ2-3, with 7 bases matching TRBD2. This CDR3 is built from 18 residues. J was trimmed by 1 base and V by 1 base; bases with no gene match: 12. Per the germline V gene, CDR1 is SGDLS and CDR2 is YYNGEE. CDR3 residues: CASSVQPGGRDGTDTQYF. The CDR3 DNA sequence: TGTGCCAGCAGCGTACAACCAGGAGGGAGGGACGGCACAGATACGCAGTATTTT.

The rearrangement uses TRBV7-9 and TRBJ1-1, with D unresolved. The germline V gene has CDR1 SEHNR and CDR2 FQNEAQ (reference sequence). The CDR3 contains 15 residues. V shed 1 base and J shed 1 base, with 10 bases lying between them. Written as DNA, the CDR3 is TGTGCCAGCAGCTTAGGGTCTAGATGGAACACTGAAGCTTTCTTT. Translating gives CASSLGSRWNTEAFF.

The genes are TRBV6-5 and TRBJ2-5; 7 bases map to TRBD1. CDR1 MNHEY and CDR2 SVGAGI come from the germline V gene. J gave up 7 bases and V 2 bases, and 4 bases lay outside the gene matches. The CDR3 extends over 13 amino acids. The CDR3 nucleotides read TGTGCCAGCAGTTACGGGTCAGGGGGGACCCAGTACTTC. Encoded protein: CASSYGSGGTQYF.

Here the CDR3 reads CASSPGTSGGSPSLEQYF. The DNA for the CDR3 is TGTGCCAGCAGCCCAGGGACTAGCGGGGGTAGCCCCTCTCTCGAGCAGTACTTC. This sequence joins TRBV7-9 and TRBJ2-7; 14 nucleotides agree with TRBD2. Germline V gene data show CDR1 as SEHNR and CDR2 as FQNEAQ (reference sequence). The CDR3 totals 18 residues. Trimming removed 5 bases from V and 6 bases from J; junction bases left unmatched: 15.

The rearrangement joins TRBV7-2 to TRBJ1-2; tentative D call: TRBD1 (5 bases). The ends were cut back, 1 base at V and 8 bases at J, with 14 bases in the middle. Germline V CDR1 and CDR2: SGHTA, FQGNSA. The CDR3 is 14 residues long. The CDR3 sequence: CASSLGVRGRGYTF. CDR3 sequence (DNA): TGTGCCAGCAGCTTAGGGGTGAGGGGACGCGGCTACACCTTC.

The chain recombines TRBV27 with TRBJ1-2, with a tentative D call TRBD1 (5 bases). Trimming left V 0 bases short and J 7 bases short, with 9 bases between. This CDR3 is built from 13 residues. Per the germline V gene, CDR1 is MNHEY and CDR2 is SMNVEV (reference sequence). The CDR3 spells CASSLSSGTGYTF. DNA for the CDR3: TGTGCCAGCAGTTTATCGTCCGGGACTGGCTACACCTTC.

V and J are TRBV19 and TRBJ2-1; D possibly uses TRBD1 or TRBD2 (6 bases each). This CDR3 is built from 15 residues. Trimming stripped 3 bases from V and 9 bases from J, with 18 bases between. Germline CDR1 LNHDA, CDR2 SQIVND (reference sequence). CDR3 residues: CASSMEQSGASEQFF. The CDR3, as DNA: TGTGCCAGTAGTATGGAGCAATCGGGGGCGAGTGAGCAGTTCTTC.

The chain has TRBV30 and TRBJ2-3, with TRBD1 as a possible D gene (5 bases). CDR1 GTSNPN and CDR2 SVGIG come from the germline V gene (reference sequence). The CDR3 length is 12 residues. Trimming took off 8 bases at V and 5 bases at J, with 14 bases between the two ends. Here the CDR3 reads CAGAEVGDTQYF. The CDR3 DNA sequence: TGTGCCGGGGCAGAGGTTGGAGATACGCAGTATTTT.

This rearrangement joins TRBV5-5 to TRBJ2-2; D uncertain. The V gene lost 0 bases and the J gene lost 8 bases, with 8 bases spanning the gap. CDR3 length: 13 residues. Germline lookup yields CDR1 SGHKS and CDR2 YYEKEE (reference sequence). The CDR3 DNA is TGTGCCAGCAGCTTGGACCAGTTTGGGGAGCTGTTTTTT. It codes for CASSLDQFGELFF.

J is TRBJ1-2 and V is TRBV11-2; D may be TRBD1 (6 bases). V lost 3 bases and J lost 8, with 16 bases in between. This CDR3 contains 14 residues. Germline V lookup: CDR1 SGHAT, CDR2 FQNNGV. CDR3 sequence reads: CASSFSRTAYGYTF. The DNA for the CDR3 is TGTGCCAGCAGCTTTTCCCGGACAGCATACGGCTACACCTTC.

The CDR3 loop reads CASSNYAGVNDDEQYF. Written as DNA, the CDR3 is TGTGCCAGTAGTAACTACGCAGGGGTGAACGACGACGAGCAGTACTTC. This sequence joins TRBV19 and TRBJ2-7, with D maybe TRBD1 (6 bases). Germline CDR1 and CDR2: LNHDA and SQIVND (reference sequence). V was pared by 4 bases and J by 5 bases, with 21 bases between. This CDR3 has 16 amino acids.

The chain has TRBV4-2 and TRBJ2-6; no clear D. V lost 0 bases, J lost 2 bases, and 8 bases lay in between. CDR1 is LGHNA and CDR2 is YNFKEQ in the germline V gene. The CDR3 has 16 residues. The CDR3 nucleotides are TGTGCCAGCAGCCAAGAATGGCGGACTGGGGCCAACGTCCTGACTTTC. It is translated as CASSQEWRTGANVLTF.

This clone appeared a few times. The chain recombines TRBV11-2 with TRBJ1-6; the match to TRBD1 covers 7 bases. Per germline, CDR1 SGHAT and CDR2 FQNNGV. J was trimmed by 10 bases and V by 5 bases; bases with no gene match: 8. The CDR3 consists of 14 residues. In nucleotides, the CDR3 is TGTGCCAGCAGCCCCCCGGGACAGAAGTCACCCCTCCACTTT. It encodes CASSPPGQKSPLHF.

The chain carries TRBV4-1 and TRBJ1-3; the D gene is possibly TRBD1 (5 bases). Per the germline V gene, CDR1 is MGHRA and CDR2 is YSYEKL. This CDR3 comprises 15 residues. The V end lost 1 base, the J end lost 10 bases, and 17 bases lay between the germline ends. The CDR3 reads CASSQVGGRGNTIYF. The CDR3 DNA reads TGCGCCAGCAGCCAAGTGGGGGGAAGGGGTAATACCATATATTTT.

The V call is TRBV27, the J call TRBJ1-5; no firm D call. Germline V gene sequence: CDR1 MNHEY, CDR2 SMNVEV (reference sequence). V lost 4 bases and J 4 bases, leaving 8 bases between the germline ends. The CDR3 contains 13 residues. This CDR3 is CASSYGPNQPQHF. CDR3 coding DNA: TGTGCCAGCAGTTACGGCCCGAATCAGCCCCAGCATTTT.

This clone has more than one count but fewer than ten. J is TRBJ2-3 and V is TRBV5-4, with 7 nucleotides matching TRBD1. Germline values: CDR1 SGHNT, CDR2 YYREEE (reference sequence). J was trimmed by 0 bases and V by 4 bases; bases with no gene match: 11. This CDR3 contains 17 residues. Here the CDR3 reads CASSQFPRDSSTDTQYF. CDR3 DNA: TGTGCCAGCAGCCAATTTCCCCGGGACAGTAGCACAGATACGCAGTATTTT. Supplemented by reference TRBV5-4 and TRBJ2-3, the full variable domain reads ETGVTQSPTHLIKTRGQQVTLRCSSQSGHNTVSWYQQALGQGPQFIFQYYREEENGRGNFPPRFSGLQFPNYSSELNVNALELDDSALYLCASSQFPRDSSTDTQYFGPGTRLTVL.

This sequence joins TRBV7-9 and TRBJ1-2; D is undetermined. V lost 4 bases and J 3 bases, leaving 18 bases between the germline ends. The CDR3 runs to 16 residues. The germline V gene encodes CDR1 SEHNR and CDR2 FQNEAQ (reference sequence). The CDR3 nucleotides are TGTGCCAGCAGCTACACAGAGCCCAAATCCCACTATGGCTACACCTTC. This translates into CASSYTEPKSHYGYTF.

The V gene is TRBV7-9, the J gene TRBJ2-1, with D tentatively TRBD1 or TRBD2 (5 bases each). V shed 5 bases and J shed 12 bases, with 26 bases lying between them. The CDR3 sequence is 16 residues long. Germline lookup yields CDR1 SEHNR and CDR2 FQNEAQ (reference sequence). CDR3 region: CASSDPPLGEPMGQFF. The CDR3 nucleotides are TGTGCCAGCAGCGACCCTCCACTGGGGGAGCCCATGGGGCAGTTCTTC.

The chain links TRBV10-1 to TRBJ2-7; 7 bases are shared with TRBD2. Germline V gene lookup returns CDR1 WNHNN and CDR2 SYGVQD (reference sequence). V was clipped by 0 bases and J by 3 bases; unmatched bases: 2. The CDR3 sequence is 14 residues long. CDR3 DNA: TGCGCCAGCAGTGAGTCTGGGGAGGGCTACGAGCAGTACTTC. Its translation is CASSESGEGYEQYF.

The chain joins TRBV2 to TRBJ2-3, with 7 nucleotides matching TRBD1. Germline V gives CDR1 SNHLY, CDR2 FYNNEI. V dropped 0 bases and J dropped 9; count of bases not matched to a gene: 9. The CDR3 covers 15 residues. The DNA of the CDR3 is TGTGCCAGCAGTGAAGCGCTTGACAGGGCCACCACGCAGTATTTT. The encoded protein is CASSEALDRATTQYF.

This clone was seen a single time. V usage is TRBV9 and J usage is TRBJ1-2; D ambiguous. Per the germline V gene, CDR1 is SGDLS and CDR2 is YYNGEE. V lost 0 bases, J lost 2 bases, and 17 bases lay in between. CDR3 size: 17 residues. CDR3 protein: CASSVGDSTSLNYGYTF. The CDR3 DNA reads TGTGCCAGCAGCGTAGGCGACTCTACTTCACTCAACTATGGCTACACCTTC.